This TCR beta chain stems from a study of molecular identifiers for immune sequencing clone quantification. General study findings and limits: Under 1% of molecules in naive cells, but over 99% of effector molecules, belonged to clones above 20 RNA copies. Highly expanded clone sizes could be underestimated through barcode sharing by identical TCR molecules.

TCRdb reprocessed the PCR reads via MiXCR and lists one record per CDR3 protein. The table has about 40,000 distinct CDR3 sequences, about a fifth seen once. Naive CD8 T cells were sorted, and the gate applied was CD8+CD4-CCR7+CD45RA+. This clonotype was found a few times. The antigen remains undetermined. Material: naive CD8+ T cells from blood, with Jurkat cell RNA spiked in. The subset was: FACS-sorted CD8+CD4-CCR7+CD45RA+ naive T cells. The TCR originated in a human donor in good health. Some libraries in this study had Jurkat cell RNA spiked in.

The CDR3 nucleotides are TGTGCCAGCTCACCATCCTTTGGTAGCGGGGTTTACAATGAGCAGTTCTTC. This translates into CASSPSFGSGVYNEQFF. V and J are TRBV18 and TRBJ2-1, with TRBD2 matching 8 bases. Germline CDR1 reads KGHSH; CDR2 reads LQKENI. CDR3 length: 17 residues. The J segment lost 4 bases and the V segment lost 2 bases, leaving 10 bases of the junction unmatched.